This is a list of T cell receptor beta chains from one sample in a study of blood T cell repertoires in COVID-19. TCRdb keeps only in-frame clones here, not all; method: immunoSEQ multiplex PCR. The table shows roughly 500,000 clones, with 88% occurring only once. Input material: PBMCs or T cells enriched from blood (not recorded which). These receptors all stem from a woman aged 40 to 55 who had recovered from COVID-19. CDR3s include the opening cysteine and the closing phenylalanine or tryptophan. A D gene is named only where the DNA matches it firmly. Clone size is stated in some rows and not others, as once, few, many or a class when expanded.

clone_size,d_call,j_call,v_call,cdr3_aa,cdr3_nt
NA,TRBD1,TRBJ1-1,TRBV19,CASSITWLVQGASEAFF,TGTGCCAGTAGTATCACCTGGTTAGTCCAGGGGGCTTCTGAAGCTTTCTTT
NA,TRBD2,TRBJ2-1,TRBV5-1,CASREAGTVTHEQFF,TGCGCCAGCAGGGAAGCGGGGACTGTGACCCATGAGCAGTTCTTC
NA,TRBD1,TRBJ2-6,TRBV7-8,CASSPNPRTGTGANVLTF,TGTGCCAGCAGCCCCAACCCCAGGACAGGGACTGGGGCCAACGTCCTGACTTTC
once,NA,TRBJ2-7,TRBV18,CASSPTGTNEQYF,TGTGCCAGCTCACCCACAGGAACCAACGAGCAGTACTTC
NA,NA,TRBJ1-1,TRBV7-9,CASSPFGEDTEAFF,TGTGCCAGCAGTCCCTTTGGGGAGGACACTGAAGCTTTCTTT
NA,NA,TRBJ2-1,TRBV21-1,CASSKGLAGHLGEQFF,TGTGCCAGCAGCAAAGGTCTAGCGGGACACCTCGGGGAGCAGTTCTTC
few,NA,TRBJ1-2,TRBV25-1,CASSVWGDYGYTF,TGTGCCAGCAGTGTGTGGGGAGACTATGGCTACACCTTC
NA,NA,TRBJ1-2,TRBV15,CATSRATDGYTF,TGTGCCACCAGCAGAGCCACAGATGGCTACACCTTC
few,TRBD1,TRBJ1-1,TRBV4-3,CASSLRTGGWTEAFF,TGCGCCAGCAGCCTAAGGACAGGGGGCTGGACTGAAGCTTTCTTT
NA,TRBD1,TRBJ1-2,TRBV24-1,CATSGTGGAGYTF,TGTGCCACCAGTGGGACAGGGGGCGCTGGCTACACCTTC
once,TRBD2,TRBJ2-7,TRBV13,CASSRTSGPSSYEQYF,TGTGCCAGCAGCCGGACTAGCGGACCAAGCTCCTACGAGCAGTACTTC
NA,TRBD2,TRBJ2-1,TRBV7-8,CASSLGRAGGYNEQFF,TGTGCCAGCAGCTTAGGTCGAGCGGGAGGTTACAATGAGCAGTTCTTC
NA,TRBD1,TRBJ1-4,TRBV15,CATCRTGGIEKLFF,TGTGCCACCTGTAGGACAGGGGGTATTGAAAAACTGTTTTTT
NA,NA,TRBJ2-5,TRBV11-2,CAISQQGYSWETQYF,TGTGCCATCTCGCAACAGGGCTACTCTTGGGAGACCCAGTACTTC
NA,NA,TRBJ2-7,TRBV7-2,CASSFGGLEQYF,TGTGCCAGCAGCTTCGGGGGGCTCGAGCAGTACTTC
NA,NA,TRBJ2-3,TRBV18,CASSPYVRGDTQYF,TGTGCCAGCTCACCCTACGTAAGGGGGGATACGCAGTATTTT
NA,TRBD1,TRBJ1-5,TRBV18,CASSPYRGTGPDQPQHF,TGTGCCAGCTCACCGTATAGAGGGACAGGGCCCGATCAGCCCCAGCATTTT
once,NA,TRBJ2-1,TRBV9,CASSVVLSGEQFF,TGTGCCAGCAGCGTAGTACTCTCGGGTGAGCAGTTCTTC
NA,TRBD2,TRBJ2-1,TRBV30,CAWETSSGRFYNEQFF,TGTGCCTGGGAAACCTCTAGCGGGAGATTCTACAATGAGCAGTTCTTC
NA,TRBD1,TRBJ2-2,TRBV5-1,CASSLEVQGATGELFF,TGCGCCAGCAGCTTGGAGGTACAGGGGGCAACCGGGGAGCTGTTTTTT
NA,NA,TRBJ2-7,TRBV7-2,CASSPYGSRGGEQYF,TGTGCCAGCAGTCCATACGGGTCCCGTGGGGGGGAGCAGTACTTC
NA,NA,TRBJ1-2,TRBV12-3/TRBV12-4,CASSPTENGYTF,TGTGCCAGCAGTCCGACAGAGAATGGCTACACCTTC
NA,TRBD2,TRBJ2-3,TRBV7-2,CASSLDLAVDTQYF,TGTGCCAGCAGCTTAGACCTAGCGGTAGATACGCAGTATTTT
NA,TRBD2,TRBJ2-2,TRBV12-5,CASGEGLDPRGSGELFF,TGTGCTAGTGGTGAGGGACTAGACCCCCGCGGAAGTGGGGAGCTGTTTTTT
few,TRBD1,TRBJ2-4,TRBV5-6,CASSLPGQGAKNIQYF,TGTGCCAGCAGCCTGCCGGGACAGGGAGCCAAAAACATTCAGTACTTC
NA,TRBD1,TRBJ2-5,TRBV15,CATSRLTTGGQETQYF,TGTGCCACCAGCAGACTTACTACAGGGGGCCAAGAGACCCAGTACTTC
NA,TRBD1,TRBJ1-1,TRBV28,CASTTGGGTEAFF,TGTGCCAGCACCACAGGGGGGGGGACTGAAGCTTTCTTT
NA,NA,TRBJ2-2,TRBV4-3,CASSQDMASFTGELFF,TGCGCCAGCAGCCAAGATATGGCAAGTTTCACCGGGGAGCTGTTTTTT
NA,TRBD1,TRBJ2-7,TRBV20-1,CSASPSDRGPPYEQYF,TGCAGTGCTAGTCCCAGTGACAGGGGGCCACCCTACGAGCAGTACTTC
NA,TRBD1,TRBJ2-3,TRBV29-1,CSGDGETGSVDTQYF,TGCAGCGGGGATGGGGAGACAGGGTCGGTAGATACGCAGTATTTT
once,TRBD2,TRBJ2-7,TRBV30,CAWSVASGTYEQYF,TGTGCCTGGAGTGTAGCTAGCGGTACCTACGAGCAGTACTTC
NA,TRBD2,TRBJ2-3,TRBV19,CASSIALGTTYTDTQYF,TGTGCCAGTAGTATAGCTCTCGGGACTACTTACACAGATACGCAGTATTTT
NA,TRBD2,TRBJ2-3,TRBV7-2,CASSPLAGEADTQYF,TGTGCCAGCAGCCCACTAGCGGGAGAGGCAGATACGCAGTATTTT
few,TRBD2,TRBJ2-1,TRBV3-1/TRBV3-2,CASSQLRTSGRVADEQFF,TGTGCCAGCAGCCAACTAAGGACTAGCGGGAGGGTGGCGGATGAGCAGTTCTTC
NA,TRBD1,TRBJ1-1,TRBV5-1,CASSLLPNRGNTEAFF,TGCGCCAGCAGCTTGCTTCCTAACAGGGGGAACACTGAAGCTTTCTTT
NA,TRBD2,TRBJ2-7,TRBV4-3,CASSQDSWRRGGYEQYF,TGCGCCAGCAGCCAAGATTCTTGGCGGCGGGGGGGCTACGAGCAGTACTTC
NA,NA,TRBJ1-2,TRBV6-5,CASSLRSYGYTF,TGTGCCAGCAGTCTTCGGTCCTATGGCTACACCTTC
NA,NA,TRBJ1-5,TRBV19,CASSSGWPQHF,TGTGCCAGTTCGTCGGGGTGGCCCCAGCATTTT
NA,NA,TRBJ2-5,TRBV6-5,CASSYSTSQEETQYF,TGTGCCAGCAGTTACTCCACTAGTCAGGAAGAGACCCAGTACTTC
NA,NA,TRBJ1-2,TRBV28,CASSSPAVGYTF,TGTGCCAGCAGTTCCCCGGCGGTTGGCTACACCTTC
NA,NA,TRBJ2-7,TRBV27,CASSLPGYEQYF,TGTGCCAGCAGTTTACCCGGCTACGAGCAGTACTTC